This TCR beta chain was obtained from a study of metastatic and nonmetastatic thyroid tumors. At the level of the study: Repertoire comparisons spanned blood and tumor or nodule tissue from malignant and benign thyroid patients. Study-level findings and limits: For both blood and tumor, malignant thyroid tumors reportedly showed significantly higher TCR beta diversity than benign nodules did.

Nobody among the patients had been given any treatment before thyroid surgery. Per the study methods: Variation in CDR3 across clinicopathological groups served as the basis for constructing a distant-metastasis classifier in papillary thyroid cancer. With MiXCR, TCRdb reprocessed the PCR reads. TCRdb, not the authors, supplied the V and J calls. The table includes some 15,000 clones, 25% to 35% detected once. The germline V and J ends were trimmed by 10 bases and 2 bases, with 9 bases remaining between them. This CDR3 is built from 12 residues. The V gene's germline CDR1 is MDHEN and CDR2 SYDVKM. This clone is medium-sized by share. Antigen unknown.

Sequencing was done on a sample of tumor tissue. This sequence was found in a female donor with papillary thyroid cancer or a benign thyroid nodule (not recorded which). Some clones in this sample may be carry-over from other donors' samples. This chain joins TRBV28 and TRBJ1-5; D uncertain. CDR3 sequence: CATGRGNQPQHF. The CDR3 region has the DNA TGTGCCACCGGGAGGGGCAATCAGCCCCAGCATTTT.